Shown below are 27 T cell receptor beta chains from a single sample sequenced in a study of T cells after yellow fever vaccination. TCRdb re-derived calls from the 5' RACE reads in MiXCR, one entry per CDR3 protein. The table lists 300,000 or so distinct CDR3 sequences, approximately 13% of them singletons, with about 0.54% in the top ten. Material: CD4+ T cells sorted from PBMCs, obtained 45 days after the yellow fever booster vaccination. All receptors derive from a man aged 25-40 years who received the YFV17D yellow fever vaccine.

V usage is TRBV29-1 and J usage is TRBJ1-1, with TRBD1 as a possible D gene (6 bases). The CDR3 is 13 residues long. Germline CDR1 SQVTM, CDR2 ANQGSEA. Between the trimmed V and J ends, which lost 4 bases and 2 bases, there was a span of 11 bases. As DNA, the CDR3 is TGCAGCGTTGGTGGACAGCCAAACACTGAAGCTTTCTTT. The encoded protein is CSVGGQPNTEAFF.

This clonotype was detected a few times. The chain recombines TRBV7-2 with TRBJ2-3, with D perhaps TRBD1 (5 bases). Germline V CDR1 and CDR2: SGHTA, FQGNSA. The CDR3 has 16 amino acids. With 5 bases removed from V and 0 bases from J, the gap between germline ends came to 15 bases. The CDR3 nucleotides read TGTGCCAGCAGCCATACAGGTGCCAGTAGCACAGATACGCAGTATTTT. Its translation is CASSHTGASSTDTQYF. Looking up the rest from reference TRBV7-2 and TRBJ2-3 gives the full variable domain: GAGVSQSPSNKVTEKGKDVELRCDPISGHTALYWYRQSLGQGLEFLIYFQGNSAPDKSGLPSDRFSAERTGGSVSTLTIQRTQQEDSAVYLCASSHTGASSTDTQYFGPGTRLTVL.

The chain joins TRBV27 to TRBJ2-2; D is tentatively TRBD1 or TRBD2 (6 bases each). CDR1 is MNHEY and CDR2 is SMNVEV in the germline V gene (reference sequence). Trimming removed 6 bases at V and 0 bases at J, with 14 bases between. The CDR3 has 16 amino acids. CDR3 DNA: TGTGCCAGCAGGGGGGGACAACTCTCGAACACCGGGGAGCTGTTTTTT. Amino acid sequence: CASRGGQLSNTGELFF.

In its sample, this clonotype was seen a few times. The V and J genes are TRBV7-2 and TRBJ1-2; D is perhaps TRBD1 (5 bases). This CDR3 spans 15 amino acids. Germline CDR1 reads SGHTA; CDR2 reads FQGNSA. Trimming left V 1 base short and J 3 bases short, with 12 bases between. The CDR3 bases are TGTGCCAGCAGCTTAGATCAGGGATCCTACTATGGCTACACCTTC. This codes for CASSLDQGSYYGYTF.

The CDR3 loop is CATSRRGDGYTF. The CDR3 DNA follows: TGTGCCACCAGCAGACGAGGGGATGGCTACACCTTC. The chain links TRBV15 to TRBJ1-2, with D possibly being TRBD1 (5 bases). CDR1 LNHNV and CDR2 YYDKDF come from the germline V gene (reference sequence). Trimming removed 2 bases from V and 6 bases from J, with 7 bases in between. This CDR3 has 12 residues.

The rearrangement joins TRBV11-2 to TRBJ1-1; D is undetermined. CDR1 and CDR2 from the germline V gene are SGHAT and FQNNGV. The CDR3 length is 15 residues. Trimming left V 7 bases short and J 1 base short, with 16 bases between. CDR3 sequence reads: CASTPGSDWNTEAFF. CDR3 sequence (DNA): TGTGCCAGCACCCCTGGGTCGGACTGGAACACTGAAGCTTTCTTT.

This clonotype was counted ten times or more. V and J are TRBV9 and TRBJ2-1; TRBD2 matches 8 bases. J lost 5 bases, V lost 0 bases, and 1 base had no gene match. This CDR3 has 14 residues. Per germline, CDR1 SGDLS and CDR2 YYNGEE. For the CDR3, the DNA is TGTGCCAGCAGCGTAGACGGGAGGGACAATGAGCAGTTCTTC. Its protein is CASSVDGRDNEQFF.

As for this clonotype: This may stem from a read error, because a much larger clone lies one nucleotide away. The chain couples TRBV29-1 to TRBJ2-3; D not certain. CDR1 and CDR2 (germline): SQVTM, ANQGSEA. CDR3 size: 10 residues. V was clipped by 7 bases and J by 1 base, with 3 bases between them. CDR3 coding DNA: TGCAGCGATGGCACAGATACGCAGTATTTT. Translating it yields CSDGTDTQYF.

This clonotype has a handful of counts. The chain combines TRBV4-3 with TRBJ2-1; the D gene is possibly TRBD1 (5 bases). Germline CDR1 and CDR2: LGHNA and YSLEER. The CDR3 contains 15 residues. Trimming pared 3 bases from V and 4 bases from J, leaving 13 bases between. In nucleotides, the CDR3 is TGCGCCAGCAGCCATCAAACCAGGGCGTACAATGAGCAGTTCTTC. Protein sequence: CASSHQTRAYNEQFF.

The CDR3, as DNA: TGTGCCAGCAGTTGGACAGGATCCAATTCACCCCTCCACTTT. This translates into CASSWTGSNSPLHF. The V and J genes are TRBV27 and TRBJ1-6; 7 bases line up with TRBD1. V trimming: 4 bases; J trimming: 7 bases; junction bases outside the gene matches: 4. The CDR3 has 14 residues. Germline CDR1 is MNHEY and CDR2 is SMNVEV (reference sequence).

This clonotype was seen a handful of times. This rearrangement joins TRBV14 to TRBJ2-2; no firm D call. The CDR3 is made up of 15 amino acids. Germline values: CDR1 SGHDN, CDR2 FVKESK. The V end was cut by 6 bases, the J end by 2 bases, with 13 bases between. The CDR3 DNA reads TGTGCCAGCAGTTCGACTTTACGTAACACCGGGGAGCTGTTTTTT. It translates to CASSSTLRNTGELFF.

This clonotype was detected many times. The chain is built from TRBV20-1 and TRBJ2-1; D unresolved. The length of the CDR3 is 11 residues. Germline loops: CDR1 DFQATT, CDR2 SNEGSKA (reference sequence). V was clipped by 5 bases and J by 9 bases, with 11 bases between them. The CDR3 reads CSAPSYGEQFF. As DNA, the CDR3 is TGCAGTGCTCCCAGCTACGGTGAGCAGTTCTTC.

A few counts support this clonotype. The chain combines TRBV18 with TRBJ2-6; 7 nucleotides match TRBD1. The CDR3 is 17 residues long. Germline V CDR1 and CDR2: KGHSH, LQKENI. The trim removed 3 bases at V and 0 bases at J, leaving 5 bases unmatched. CDR3 amino acids: CASSPGPGGSGANVLTF. CDR3 sequence (DNA): TGTGCCAGCTCACCGGGACCAGGGGGCTCTGGGGCCAACGTCCTGACTTTC. Drawing the rest from reference TRBV18 and TRBJ2-6, the complete variable domain is NAGVMQNPRHLVRRRGQEARLRCSPMKGHSHVYWYRQLPEEGLKFMVYLQKENIIDESGMPKERFSAEFPKEGPSILRIQQVVRGDSAAYFCASSPGPGGSGANVLTFGAGSRLTVL.

This clonotype was observed many times. The chain has TRBV7-2 and TRBJ1-1; weak D call: TRBD1 (5 bases). The V end was cut by 4 bases, the J end by 0 bases, with 18 bases between. The CDR3 has 17 amino acids. CDR1 and CDR2 (germline): SGHTA, FQGNSA. CDR3 coding DNA: TGTGCCAGCAGCTCCCCGGACATGGGTTTATTGAACACTGAAGCTTTCTTT. Translating gives CASSSPDMGLLNTEAFF.

This clonotype has a handful of counts. The V and J genes are TRBV20-1 and TRBJ2-1; 10 bases line up with TRBD2. Trimming removed 6 bases from V and 4 bases from J; junction bases left unmatched: 21. Germline loops: CDR1 DFQATT, CDR2 SNEGSKA (reference sequence). The CDR3 runs 19 residues. The CDR3 nucleotides read TGCAGTGCAGACCCGGTGGTAGCGGGAGGCGATCGCTCTTACAATGAGCAGTTCTTC. Amino acids: CSADPVVAGGDRSYNEQFF.

This chain joins TRBV23-1 and TRBJ1-6; 8 nucleotides agree with TRBD1. TRBV23-1 is known as an ORF, though its function is uncertain. The CDR3 loop spans 19 amino acids. The V and J ends lost 6 bases and 7 bases, in that order; junction bases with no gene match: 20. The CDR3 loop reads CASRLAPGSQGALNSPLHF. CDR3 bases: TGCGCCAGCAGGCTCGCCCCAGGGTCGCAGGGGGCGCTGAATTCACCCCTCCACTTT.

The gene calls are TRBV3-1 and TRBJ2-3, with D maybe TRBD2 (6 bases). Between the trimmed V and J ends, which lost 3 bases and 4 bases, there was a span of 20 bases. Germline V gene sequence: CDR1 LGHDT, CDR2 YNNKEL (reference sequence). The CDR3 length is 17 residues. The CDR3 reads CASSQGPSASFADTQYF. The CDR3 region has the DNA TGTGCCAGCAGCCAGGGGCCTAGCGCCTCATTCGCAGATACGCAGTATTTT.

V and J are TRBV5-1 and TRBJ2-5; 7 bases agree with TRBD1. V was pared by 2 bases and J by 5 bases, with 12 bases of the junction left unmatched. The CDR3 is 16 amino acids. Germline assignment: CDR1 SGHRS and CDR2 YFSETQ. The DNA of the CDR3 is TGCGCCAGCAGCTTAATACGATTTGACAGGGTTGAGACCCAGTACTTC. Its translation is CASSLIRFDRVETQYF. Drawing the rest from reference TRBV5-1 and TRBJ2-5, the complete variable domain is KAGVTQTPRYLIKTRGQQVTLSCSPISGHRSVSWYQQTPGQGLQFLFEYFSETQRNKGNFPGRFSGRQFSNSRSEMNVSTLELGDSALYLCASSLIRFDRVETQYFGPGTRLLVL.

This clonotype was observed a handful of times. The chain combines TRBV7-3 with TRBJ1-1; D gene ambiguous. V lost 6 bases and J 2 bases, leaving 10 bases between the germline ends. Germline V CDR1 and CDR2: SGHTA, FQGTGA. The CDR3 sequence is 13 residues long. This chain's CDR3 is CASRLWPNTEAFF. In DNA, the CDR3 is TGTGCCAGCAGACTTTGGCCCAACACTGAAGCTTTCTTT.

The V call is TRBV7-2, the J call TRBJ2-7, with 10 bases matching TRBD1. Germline V gene lookup returns CDR1 SGHTA and CDR2 FQGNSA. V shed 6 bases, J shed 4 bases, and the junction held 6 bases outside the gene matches. This CDR3 has 14 residues. As DNA, the CDR3 is TGTGCCAGCAGTCAACGACAGGGGGCATACGAGCAGTACTTC. This translates into CASSQRQGAYEQYF.

This clonotype occurred a few times. The chain joins TRBV6-5 to TRBJ2-7; TRBD2 might be the D (6 bases). This CDR3 spans 16 amino acids. V lost 4 bases and J lost 2, with 18 bases in between. Per germline, CDR1 MNHEY and CDR2 SVGAGI. The DNA for the CDR3 is TGTGCCAGCAGTTCCTCGCAGCGGGCCGCTCCCTACGAGCAGTACTTC. The encoded protein is CASSSSQRAAPYEQYF.

This clonotype occurred many times. The gene calls are TRBV27 and TRBJ1-5; D is unclear. Germline CDR1 MNHEY, CDR2 SMNVEV (reference sequence). V lost 3 bases, J lost 2 bases, and 8 bases lay in between. This CDR3 is 14 amino acids long. CDR3 residues: CASSFGWGNQPQHF. CDR3 sequence (DNA): TGTGCCAGCAGTTTTGGGTGGGGCAATCAGCCCCAGCATTTT.

This clonotype was found a few times. This chain joins TRBV2 and TRBJ2-1; 9 nucleotides align to TRBD2. V was pared by 2 bases and J by 6 bases, with 8 bases of the junction left unmatched. The CDR3 is made up of 16 amino acids. Germline-derived CDR1 and CDR2 are SNHLY and FYNNEI. This chain's CDR3 is CASSERATSGVNEQFF. In nucleotides, the CDR3 is TGTGCCAGCAGTGAAAGAGCGACTAGCGGTGTCAATGAGCAGTTCTTC.

The chain recombines TRBV19 with TRBJ2-3, with 7 nucleotides matching TRBD2. Germline lookup yields CDR1 LNHDA and CDR2 SQIVND (reference sequence). This CDR3 is 13 amino acids long. The junction had 4 bases not matched to a gene; V was cut back by 8 bases and J by 2 bases. The CDR3 nucleotides are TGTGCCAGTCGGCTAGCGGCCACAGATACGCAGTATTTT. It translates to CASRLAATDTQYF.

The chain links TRBV20-1 to TRBJ2-7; D tentatively reads TRBD1 or TRBD2 (5 bases each). CDR1 is DFQATT and CDR2 is SNEGSKA in the germline V gene (reference sequence). Trimming took off 5 bases at V and 12 bases at J, with 23 bases between the two ends. The length of the CDR3 is 13 residues. CDR3 DNA sequence: TGCAGTGCTTCGGGTTTAACCTTTACGGGGCCGTACTTC. Translation: CSASGLTFTGPYF.

V and J are TRBV29-1 and TRBJ2-2, with 8 positions matching TRBD1. CDR3 length: 12 residues. In germline, CDR1 is SQVTM, CDR2 ANQGSEA. DNA of the CDR3: TGCCCTTCACAGGGGGGCACCGGGGAGCTGTTTTTT. Translated, it gives CPSQGGTGELFF.

This clonotype has just a few counts. The V call is TRBV4-2, the J call TRBJ2-5, with a weak D call TRBD2 (5 bases). The germline CDR1 and CDR2 sequences are LGHNA and YNFKEQ. Trimming stripped 1 base from V and 5 bases from J, with 8 bases between. This CDR3 comprises 13 residues. CDR3 bases: TGTGCCAGCAGCCAAGGGGAGATGGAGACCCAGTACTTC. Protein sequence: CASSQGEMETQYF.